This TCR beta chain was obtained from a study of human T cells and chemical hapten exposure. Notes on the study in general: Alopecia in the donors means their immune response may deviate from healthy people's. Patch test score rose with PT1 expanded TCR count, significant at thresholds 8, 16 and 32, not 4.

CDR3 length equals 15 residues. V gave up 0 bases and J gave up 9 bases; unmatched junction bases: 8. CDR1 SGHTA and CDR2 FQGNSA come from the germline V gene. A word on this clonotype: The antigen is undetermined.

Described time point: patch test 3, about 24 weeks after DPC sensitization. Treatment here: therapeutic diphenylcyclopropenone sensitization with weekly scalp DPC. Unique molecular identifiers were affixed to discrete cDNA molecules within the library. TCRdb independently ran MiXCR on the RACE reads; one entry per CDR3 protein. Of roughly 60,000 distinct CDR3 sequences detected, around 11% appear once; the ten largest clones hold roughly 2.4%. The chain joins TRBV7-2 to TRBJ2-1, with 7 bases fitting TRBD2. The material was whole blood, obtained in connection with sensitization to the hapten diphenylcyclopropenone (DPC). The receptor was isolated from a man aged 25 to 40 with alopecia areata. Some clones in this sample may be carry-over from other donors' samples. CDR3 DNA: TGTGCCAGCAGCTTAGCGCCCGGGACTAACTCTGAGCAGTTCTTC. Its translation is CASSLAPGTNSEQFF.